The next 23 T cell receptor beta chains were all read from a single sample in a study of T cells of healthy individuals (dated by TCRdb to between 2017 and 2018). The library was generated by 5' RACE. The reads were generated on an Illumina MiSeq. TCRdb reran the public reads through fastp at Q25 and MiXCR, keeping productive beta chains. Entries are consolidated by CDR3 protein sequence, retaining the most common genes and DNA. The sample profile shows fewer than 75,000 distinct CDR3 sequences; roughly 15% of them were found once. The top ten hold around 5% of the sample. All receptors derive from a human donor in good health.

The V call is TRBV27, the J call TRBJ2-3, with D perhaps matching TRBD1 (5 bases). This CDR3 region has 14 residues. Germline V gene lookup returns CDR1 MNHEY and CDR2 SMNVEV (reference sequence). V was clipped by 5 bases and J by 3 bases, with 12 bases between them. The CDR3: CASSPQGWTDTQYF. Here the CDR3 DNA reads TGTGCCAGCAGTCCTCAGGGTTGGACAGATACGCAGTATTTT.

In this sample, this clonotype turned up once. The rearrangement uses TRBV27 and TRBJ2-5, with D perhaps matching TRBD1 or TRBD2 (6 bases each). Trimming left V 3 bases short and J 5 bases short, with 16 bases between. The germline V gene encodes CDR1 MNHEY and CDR2 SMNVEV (reference sequence). The CDR3 has 15 amino acids. The CDR3 bases are TGTGCCAGCAGTTTTCTGATGGGGGCGGGGGAGACCCAGTACTTC. It translates to CASSFLMGAGETQYF.

This clonotype appeared many times. The CDR3 DNA reads TGTGCCAGCAGCTTAGGGCAGGAAGCTTTCTTT. Translation gives CASSLGQEAFF. V gene TRBV7-9 combines with J gene TRBJ1-1, with no clear D. Per germline, CDR1 SEHNR and CDR2 FQNEAQ (reference sequence). Trimming stripped 1 base from V and 8 bases from J, with 5 bases between. The CDR3 sequence is 11 residues long.

This chain connects TRBV19 to TRBJ1-2; D ambiguous. CDR1 and CDR2 from the germline V gene are LNHDA and SQIVND (reference sequence). The V end lost 5 bases, the J end lost 0 bases, and 7 bases lay between the germline ends. The CDR3 consists of 13 residues. This CDR3 reads CASSSNTNYGYTF. Written as DNA, the CDR3 is TGTGCCAGTAGTTCAAACACTAACTATGGCTACACCTTC. Full variable domain (rest looked up from reference TRBV19 and TRBJ1-2): DGGITQSPKYLFRKEGQNVTLSCEQNLNHDAMYWYRQDPGQGLRLIYYSQIVNDFQKGDIAEGYSVSREKKESFPLTVTSAQKNPTAFYLCASSSNTNYGYTFGSGTRLTVV.

This clonotype has only a few counts. The gene calls are TRBV5-1 and TRBJ1-1; D may be TRBD1 (6 bases). The V end was cut by 7 bases, the J end by 1 base, with 17 bases between. Germline loops: CDR1 SGHRS, CDR2 YFSETQ. CDR3 size: 15 residues. The CDR3 sequence is CASSLDRLSNTEAFF. CDR3 bases: TGCGCCAGCTCCCTTGACAGGTTATCGAACACTGAAGCTTTCTTT. The full variable domain, rest sourced from reference TRBV5-1 and TRBJ1-1, is KAGVTQTPRYLIKTRGQQVTLSCSPISGHRSVSWYQQTPGQGLQFLFEYFSETQRNKGNFPGRFSGRQFSNSRSEMNVSTLELGDSALYLCASSLDRLSNTEAFFGQGTRLTVV.

V is TRBV12-5 and J is TRBJ2-2, with D possibly being TRBD1 (6 bases). CDR1 and CDR2 from the germline V gene are LGHNT and FRNRAP. V was shortened by 0 bases and J by 6 bases, with 14 bases between the two germline ends. The CDR3 sequence is 16 residues long. The CDR3 reads CASGLVQGWAPGELFF. The CDR3 region has the DNA TGTGCTAGTGGTTTGGTACAGGGATGGGCACCCGGGGAGCTGTTTTTT.

The gene calls are TRBV2 and TRBJ2-1; weak D call: TRBD2 (6 bases). The CDR3 spans 14 residues. Deletions cut 2 bases from V and 4 bases from J, with 9 bases between. Per the germline V gene, CDR1 is SNHLY and CDR2 is FYNNEI. CDR3 sequence: CASSEIGGYNEQFF. In nucleotides, the CDR3 is TGTGCCAGCAGTGAAATCGGGGGATACAATGAGCAGTTCTTC.

In its sample, this clonotype is medium-sized (0.01 to 0.1%). The chain couples TRBV4-1 to TRBJ2-7; 8 bases are a match to TRBD2. This CDR3 has 16 residues. Germline values: CDR1 MGHRA, CDR2 YSYEKL. Trimming cost V 1 base and J 3 bases; bases outside gene matches: 8. In DNA form, the CDR3 reads TGCGCCAGCAGCCAAGTATCTGCGGGAGGTGGCTACGAGCAGTACTTC. Translation gives CASSQVSAGGGYEQYF.

In regard to this clonotype: A read error may account for a junction end that differs from germline. This chain joins TRBV24-1 and TRBJ2-3, with D maybe TRBD2 (6 bases). In germline, CDR1 is KGHDR, CDR2 SFDVKD. The CDR3 covers 15 residues. CDR3 nucleotide sequence: TGTGCCGCCAGTGATCCTGAGCGGGTCACAGATACGCAGTATTTT. Translation gives CAASDPERVTDTQYF.

This clonotype has ten or more counts. The chain has TRBV20-1 and TRBJ2-1; D is undetermined. Germline lookup yields CDR1 DFQATT and CDR2 SNEGSKA (reference sequence). Trimming cost V 3 bases and J 6 bases, with 3 bases left between them. This CDR3 region has 10 residues. As DNA, the CDR3 is TGCAGTGCTAGTTCCAATGAGCAGTTCTTC. Translating it yields CSASSNEQFF.

This clonotype was counted a few times. The chain carries TRBV7-9 and TRBJ2-7, with 8 bases matching TRBD1. CDR3 length equals 15 residues. CDR1 is SEHNR, CDR2 FQNEAQ, per germline (reference sequence). The J segment lost 3 bases and the V segment lost 5 bases, leaving 9 bases of the junction unmatched. CDR3 in DNA: TGTGCCAGCAGCGGGTCCGGGACAGGAGACTACGAGCAGTACTTC. Translation: CASSGSGTGDYEQYF. The full variable domain, in which reference TRBV7-9 and TRBJ2-7 provide the parts outside the CDR3, is DTGVSQNPRHKITKRGQNVTFRCDPISEHNRLYWYRQTLGQGPEFLTYFQNEAQLEKSRLLSDRFSAERPKGSFSTLEIQRTEQGDSAMYLCASSGSGTGDYEQYFGPGTRLTVT.

The J gene is TRBJ1-1, the V gene TRBV12-3 or TRBV12-4; D is unresolved. V was cut by 6 bases and J by 2 bases, with 13 bases left in between. This CDR3 comprises 14 residues. CDR3 in amino acids: CASSHKVLNTEAFF. The CDR3 nucleotides are TGTGCCAGCAGCCACAAGGTCCTTAACACTGAAGCTTTCTTT.

This clonotype came up a few times. The chain joins TRBV7-2 to TRBJ2-1; D gene uncertain. Trimming removed 0 bases at V and 9 bases at J, with 12 bases between. The CDR3 length is 14 residues. Germline V gene data show CDR1 as SGHTA and CDR2 as FQGNSA. This CDR3 is CASSLAGVSPEQFF. Here the CDR3 DNA reads TGTGCCAGCAGCTTAGCGGGTGTCTCGCCTGAGCAGTTCTTC.

This clonotype was found many times. The genes are TRBV20-1 and TRBJ2-7; the match to TRBD1 covers 7 bases. CDR1 DFQATT and CDR2 SNEGSKA come from the germline V gene (reference sequence). V trimming: 6 bases; J trimming: 4 bases; junction bases outside the gene matches: 9. CDR3 length equals 13 residues. CDR3 in DNA: TGCAGTGCCCGAGACAGGGTTAAATACGAGCAGTACTTC. This sequence encodes CSARDRVKYEQYF.

This clonotype was detected ten times or more. J is TRBJ2-4 and V is TRBV29-1; the match to TRBD1 covers 10 bases. This CDR3 has 17 residues. V gave up 4 bases and J gave up 1 base; unmatched junction bases: 10. Germline V lookup: CDR1 SQVTM, CDR2 ANQGSEA. CDR3 nucleotide sequence: TGCAGCGTTGCCCCGGGACAGGGGATTTGGGCCAAAAACATTCAGTACTTC. This gives the protein CSVAPGQGIWAKNIQYF.

This clonotype was found a few times. The chain joins TRBV3-1 to TRBJ1-5; D might be TRBD1 (5 bases). This CDR3 is built from 14 residues. Trimming shortened V by 6 bases and J by 7 bases, and 16 bases separated the two germline ends. Germline V lookup: CDR1 LGHDT, CDR2 YNNKEL (reference sequence). CDR3 nucleotide sequence: TGTGCCAGCAGGGGGAATGGGGCGCGGCAGCCCCAGCATTTT. This translates into CASRGNGARQPQHF. Together with reference TRBV3-1 and TRBJ1-5, the CDR3 gives the full variable domain: DTAVSQTPKYLVTQMGNDKSIKCEQNLGHDTMYWYKQDSKKFLKIMFSYNNKELIINETVPNRFSPKSPDKAHLNLHINSLELGDSAVYFCASRGNGARQPQHFGDGTRLSIL.

This clonotype appeared many times. The J gene is TRBJ1-1, the V gene TRBV7-9; 8 positions agree with TRBD1. Trimming took 5 bases from V and 5 from J; bases not matched to a gene: 10. CDR3 size: 15 residues. The germline gives CDR1 SEHNR, CDR2 FQNEAQ (reference sequence). Here the CDR3 DNA reads TGTGCCAGCAGCCTAGGGACAGGTCTGTATACTGAAGCTTTCTTT. Its protein is CASSLGTGLYTEAFF. The variable domain in full, with the rest retrieved from reference TRBV7-9 and TRBJ1-1, is DTGVSQNPRHKITKRGQNVTFRCDPISEHNRLYWYRQTLGQGPEFLTYFQNEAQLEKSRLLSDRFSAERPKGSFSTLEIQRTEQGDSAMYLCASSLGTGLYTEAFFGQGTRLTVV.

The J gene is TRBJ2-6, the V gene TRBV4-1; no clear D gene. CDR1 and CDR2 from the germline V gene are MGHRA and YSYEKL. Trimming stripped 3 bases from V and 4 bases from J, with 19 bases between. CDR3 size: 18 residues. The CDR3 spells CASSHMAQKTVGANVLTF. The CDR3 DNA follows: TGCGCCAGCAGCCACATGGCCCAAAAAACGGTCGGGGCCAACGTCCTGACTTTC.

This clonotype was observed a handful of times. The V and J genes are TRBV7-6 and TRBJ2-7, with a possible D match to TRBD1 (6 bases). Germline CDR1 reads SGHVS; CDR2 reads FNYEAQ. The length of the CDR3 is 14 residues. Deletions cut 3 bases from V and 3 bases from J, with 12 bases between. The CDR3 sequence: CASSFAGAHYEQYF. The CDR3 DNA is TGTGCCAGCAGCTTTGCAGGGGCCCACTACGAGCAGTACTTC. Together with reference TRBV7-6 and TRBJ2-7, the CDR3 gives the full variable domain: GAGVSQSPRYKVTKRGQDVALRCDPISGHVSLYWYRQALGQGPEFLTYFNYEAQQDKSGLPNDRFSAERPEGSISTLTIQRTEQRDSAMYRCASSFAGAHYEQYFGPGTRLTVT.

This clonotype has ten or more counts. J is TRBJ2-5 and V is TRBV19, with a weak D call TRBD1 (5 bases). V was pared by 1 base and J by 0 bases, with 15 bases between. The CDR3 loop spans 17 amino acids. Germline loops: CDR1 LNHDA, CDR2 SQIVND (reference sequence). CDR3 residues: CASSIVEQDSNQETQYF. CDR3 DNA: TGTGCCAGTAGTATAGTCGAACAGGATTCTAACCAAGAGACCCAGTACTTC.

The chain is built from TRBV2 and TRBJ2-7, with D possibly matching TRBD2 (5 bases). The CDR3 has 14 amino acids. V lost 4 bases and J 3 bases, leaving 13 bases between the germline ends. CDR1 is SNHLY and CDR2 is FYNNEI in the germline V gene. The CDR3 spells CASSGWRVYYEQYF. The CDR3 region has the DNA TGTGCCAGCAGTGGTTGGCGGGTATACTACGAGCAGTACTTC.

V gene TRBV5-1 combines with J gene TRBJ1-1; the D is unclear. The CDR3 is made up of 13 amino acids. Germline-derived CDR1 and CDR2 are SGHRS and YFSETQ. Trimming left V 0 bases short and J 6 bases short, with 9 bases between. The CDR3 DNA reads TGCGCCAGCAGCTTGGGAGGGTTCTCTGAAGCTTTCTTT. This encodes CASSLGGFSEAFF.

This rearrangement joins TRBV6-2 or TRBV6-3 to TRBJ2-7; no clear D. This CDR3 is 12 amino acids long. With 2 bases removed from V and 5 bases from J, the gap between germline ends came to 7 bases. CDR1 and CDR2 (germline): MNHEY, SVGEGT. CDR3 bases: TGTGCCAGCAGTTACAGGATGAACGAGCAGTACTTC. Translating gives CASSYRMNEQYF.